The 15 T cell receptor beta chains in this list originate from one sample, sequenced in a study of technical replicates of blood from a handful of donors. Assay: immunoSEQ multiplex PCR; the TCRdb copy retains only in-frame clones and omits some. The sample contains about 79,000 clones, 90% to 95% of which appear only once. Material for sequencing was T cells isolated from PBMCs. The origin of the receptors is a human donor in good health.

CDR3 protein: CASSQPGGNDGNTIYF. CDR3 coding DNA: TGCGCCAGCAGCCAACCAGGGGGCAATGATGGAAACACCATATATTTT. This chain joins TRBV4-1 and TRBJ1-3, with TRBD1 matching 8 bases. The CDR3 runs to 16 residues. Germline CDR1 reads MGHRA; CDR2 reads YSYEKL. Trimming took 2 bases from V and 3 from J; bases not matched to a gene: 6.

J is TRBJ1-3 and V is TRBV2; D is perhaps TRBD1 (5 bases). The CDR3 contains 16 residues. In germline, CDR1 is SNHLY, CDR2 FYNNEI. V shed 6 bases and J shed 0 bases, with 15 bases lying between them. The CDR3 sequence: CASSDPTDNSGNTIYF. CDR3 DNA sequence: TGTGCCAGCAGCGACCCGACAGATAACTCTGGAAACACCATATATTTT.

In nucleotides, the CDR3 is TGTGCCAGCAGTTTAACCGGACAATCCTACGAGCAGTACTTC. It encodes CASSLTGQSYEQYF. V usage is TRBV28 and J usage is TRBJ2-7, with D maybe TRBD1 (5 bases). The CDR3 contains 14 residues. V gave up 2 bases and J gave up 1 base, with 9 bases separating them. Germline values: CDR1 MDHEN, CDR2 SYDVKM.

The rearrangement uses TRBV15 and TRBJ1-4; 8 bases map to TRBD1. This CDR3 spans 13 amino acids. Losses at the gene ends were 3 bases for V and 8 bases for J; bases not matched to a gene: 2. Looked up from germline, CDR1 is LNHNV and CDR2 is YYDKDF (reference sequence). The CDR3 is CATSRDREEKLFF. In nucleotides, the CDR3 is TGTGCCACCAGCAGGGACAGGGAGGAAAAACTGTTTTTT.

The V gene is TRBV7-9, the J gene TRBJ1-3; the D is unclear. CDR3 length equals 16 residues. CDR1 is SEHNR, CDR2 FQNEAQ, per germline (reference sequence). V was clipped by 1 base and J by 0 bases, with 10 bases between them. CDR3 nucleotides: TGTGCCAGCAGCTTAGATCCGGAGCTCTCTGGAAACACCATATATTTT. Translation gives CASSLDPELSGNTIYF.

The genes are TRBV5-4 and TRBJ2-2; D possibly corresponds to TRBD1 (6 bases). The CDR3 has 14 amino acids. CDR1 SGHNT and CDR2 YYREEE come from the germline V gene (reference sequence). The V gene lost 0 bases and the J gene lost 3 bases, with 6 bases spanning the gap. The CDR3 loop reads CASSLDRDTGELFF. CDR3 coding DNA: TGTGCCAGCAGCTTGGACAGGGACACCGGGGAGCTGTTTTTT.

V gene TRBV9 combines with J gene TRBJ2-1; D not certain. CDR1 and CDR2 from the germline V gene are SGDLS and YYNGEE. The CDR3 length is 15 residues. V shed 0 bases and J shed 9 bases, with 16 bases lying between them. CDR3 sequence: CASSVETEYVGEQFF. CDR3 DNA sequence: TGTGCCAGCAGCGTAGAAACAGAATACGTAGGTGAGCAGTTCTTC. Variable domain in full (rest from reference TRBV9 and TRBJ2-1): DSGVTQTPKHLITATGQRVTLRCSPRSGDLSVYWYQQSLDQGLQFLIQYYNGEERAKGNILERFSAQQFPDLHSELNLSSLELGDSALYFCASSVETEYVGEQFFGPGTRLTVL.

V gene TRBV10-1 combines with J gene TRBJ2-5; D unclear. Deletions cut 1 base from V and 2 bases from J, with 8 bases between. The germline gives CDR1 WNHNN, CDR2 SYGVQD (reference sequence). The CDR3 covers 14 residues. The CDR3 nucleotides are TGCGCCAGCAGTGAGTTCCGAGGACAAGAGACCCAGTACTTC. Protein: CASSEFRGQETQYF.

V is TRBV19 and J is TRBJ2-7; D not certain. Germline assignment: CDR1 LNHDA and CDR2 SQIVND (reference sequence). V was shortened by 4 bases and J by 4 bases, with 14 bases between the two germline ends. This CDR3 contains 14 residues. The CDR3 DNA is TGTGCCAGTAGTAAATCCCCCGGTGAGTACGAGCAGTACTTC. It encodes CASSKSPGEYEQYF.

Note on this clone: At one of its ends the junction is not consistent with the germline gene, which may arise from a read error. The rearrangement links TRBV7-7 to TRBJ2-1, with 7 bases lining up with TRBD2. Looked up from germline, CDR1 is SSHAT and CDR2 is FNYEAQ (reference sequence). The CDR3 contains 13 residues. The CDR3 bases are TGTGCTAGCAGCTTAGGACTAGTTCATGAGCAGTTCTTC. Translated: CASSLGLVHEQFF.

The V call is TRBV27, the J call TRBJ2-2; 7 nucleotides match TRBD1. This CDR3 has 14 residues. After removal of 2 bases from V and 5 bases from J, the junction contained 2 bases not matched to a gene. Germline V gene data show CDR1 as MNHEY and CDR2 as SMNVEV (reference sequence). The CDR3 reads CASSLQGVTGELFF. In DNA, the CDR3 is TGTGCCAGCAGTTTACAGGGGGTGACCGGGGAGCTGTTTTTT.

The rearrangement joins TRBV5-1 to TRBJ2-1, with TRBD2 identical over 12 bases. Per the germline V gene, CDR1 is SGHRS and CDR2 is YFSETQ. V lost 4 bases to trimming and J lost 10 bases; unmatched junction nucleotides: 9. This CDR3 has 15 residues. CDR3 bases: TGCGCCAGCAGCCTACTAGCGGGGGGCCTGAGGGAGCAGTTCTTC. Translating it yields CASSLLAGGLREQFF.

In this sample, this clone turned up a few times. The chain employs TRBV7-9 and TRBJ1-5, with 7 bases matching TRBD1. Germline CDR1 reads SEHNR; CDR2 reads FQNEAQ (reference sequence). This CDR3 spans 16 amino acids. Trimming cost V 3 bases and J 0 bases; bases outside gene matches: 5. CDR3 sequence reads: CASSFGTDYSNQPQHF. The CDR3 nucleotides are TGTGCCAGCAGCTTCGGGACAGACTATAGCAATCAGCCCCAGCATTTT.

The chain joins TRBV11-3 to TRBJ2-1, with a weak D call TRBD2 (6 bases). Germline assignment: CDR1 SGHNT and CDR2 YENEEA. V lost 4 bases to trimming and J lost 4 bases, with 11 bases between them. This CDR3 spans 14 amino acids. The CDR3 loop reads CASSSSGLYNEQFF. In nucleotides, the CDR3 is TGTGCCAGCAGCTCCTCGGGACTTTACAATGAGCAGTTCTTC.

The V gene is TRBV7-6, the J gene TRBJ2-7; tentative D call: TRBD2 (5 bases). The CDR3 sequence is 12 residues long. The germline V and J ends were trimmed by 6 bases and 3 bases, with 9 bases remaining between them. In germline, CDR1 is SGHVS, CDR2 FNYEAQ. DNA for the CDR3: TGTGCCAGCAGGTCGGGGAGCTACGAGCAGTACTTC. The encoded protein is CASRSGSYEQYF.